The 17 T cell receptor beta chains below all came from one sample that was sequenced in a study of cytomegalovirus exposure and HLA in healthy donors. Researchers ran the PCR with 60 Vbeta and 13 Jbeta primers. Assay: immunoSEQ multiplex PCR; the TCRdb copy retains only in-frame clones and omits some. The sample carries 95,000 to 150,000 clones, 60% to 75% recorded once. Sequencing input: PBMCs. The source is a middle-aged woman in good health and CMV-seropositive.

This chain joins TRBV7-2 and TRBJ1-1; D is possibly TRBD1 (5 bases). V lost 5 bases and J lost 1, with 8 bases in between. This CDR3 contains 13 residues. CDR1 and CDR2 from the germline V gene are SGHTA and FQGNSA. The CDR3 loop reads CASSIRENTEAFF. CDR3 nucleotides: TGTGCCAGCAGCATCAGGGAGAACACTGAAGCTTTCTTT.

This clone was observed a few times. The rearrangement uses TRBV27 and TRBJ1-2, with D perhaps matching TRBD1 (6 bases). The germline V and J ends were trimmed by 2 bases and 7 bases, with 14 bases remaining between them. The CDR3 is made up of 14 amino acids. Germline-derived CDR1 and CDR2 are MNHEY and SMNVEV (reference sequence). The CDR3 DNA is TGTGCCAGCAGTTTAAACAGGGAAGGAGGTGGCTACACCTTC. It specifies CASSLNREGGGYTF.

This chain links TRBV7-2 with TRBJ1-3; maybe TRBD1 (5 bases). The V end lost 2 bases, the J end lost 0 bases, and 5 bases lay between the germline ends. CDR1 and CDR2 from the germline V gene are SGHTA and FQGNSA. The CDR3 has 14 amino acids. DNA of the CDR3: TGTGCCAGCAGCTTAACAGGCTCTGGAAACACCATATATTTT. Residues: CASSLTGSGNTIYF.

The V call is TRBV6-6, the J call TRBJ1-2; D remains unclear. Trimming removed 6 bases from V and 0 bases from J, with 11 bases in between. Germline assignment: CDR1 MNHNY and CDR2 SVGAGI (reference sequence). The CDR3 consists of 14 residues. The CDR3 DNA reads TGTGCCAGCAGGCTACAGCCGACTAACTATGGCTACACCTTC. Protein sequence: CASRLQPTNYGYTF.

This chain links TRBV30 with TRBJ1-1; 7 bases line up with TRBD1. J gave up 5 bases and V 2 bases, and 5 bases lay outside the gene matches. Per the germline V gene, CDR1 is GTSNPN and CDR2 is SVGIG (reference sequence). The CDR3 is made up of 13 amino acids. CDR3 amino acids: CAWSNRGRTEAFF. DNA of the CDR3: TGTGCCTGGAGTAACAGGGGTAGGACTGAAGCTTTCTTT.

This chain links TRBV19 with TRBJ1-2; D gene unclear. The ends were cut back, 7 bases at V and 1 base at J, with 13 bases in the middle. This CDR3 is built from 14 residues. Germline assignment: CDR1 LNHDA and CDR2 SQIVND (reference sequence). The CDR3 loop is CASTRGGINYGYTF. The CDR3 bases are TGTGCCAGTACCCGAGGCGGTATTAACTATGGCTACACCTTC. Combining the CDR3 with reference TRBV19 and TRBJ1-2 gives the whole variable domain DGGITQSPKYLFRKEGQNVTLSCEQNLNHDAMYWYRQDPGQGLRLIYYSQIVNDFQKGDIAEGYSVSREKKESFPLTVTSAQKNPTAFYLCASTRGGINYGYTFGSGTRLTVV.

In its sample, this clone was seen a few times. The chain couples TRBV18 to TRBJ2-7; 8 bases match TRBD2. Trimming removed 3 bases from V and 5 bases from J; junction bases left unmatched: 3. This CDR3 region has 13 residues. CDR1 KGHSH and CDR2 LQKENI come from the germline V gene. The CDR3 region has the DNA TGTGCCAGCTCACCCCCGGGGGGGGACGAGCAGTACTTC. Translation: CASSPPGGDEQYF.

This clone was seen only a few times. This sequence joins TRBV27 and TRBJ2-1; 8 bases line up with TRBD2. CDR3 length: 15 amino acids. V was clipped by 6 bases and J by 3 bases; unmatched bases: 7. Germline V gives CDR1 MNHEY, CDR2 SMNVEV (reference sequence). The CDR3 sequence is CASSPSSGGYNEQFF. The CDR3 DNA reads TGTGCCAGCAGCCCGTCCAGCGGGGGCTACAATGAGCAGTTCTTC.

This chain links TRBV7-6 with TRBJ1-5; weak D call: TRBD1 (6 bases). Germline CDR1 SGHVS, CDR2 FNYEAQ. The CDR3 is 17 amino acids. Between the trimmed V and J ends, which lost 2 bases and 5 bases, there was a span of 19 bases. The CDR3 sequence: CASSLRAEQGRHQPQHF. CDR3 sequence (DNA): TGTGCCAGCAGCTTAAGGGCGGAGCAGGGGCGGCATCAGCCCCAGCATTTT.

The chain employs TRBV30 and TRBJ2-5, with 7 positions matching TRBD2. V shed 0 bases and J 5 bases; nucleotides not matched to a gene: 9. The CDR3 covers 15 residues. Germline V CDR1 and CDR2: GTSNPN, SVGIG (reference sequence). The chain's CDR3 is CAWSVRGGSWETQYF. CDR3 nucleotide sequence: TGTGCCTGGAGTGTACGGGGCGGGAGTTGGGAGACCCAGTACTTC.

CDR3 sequence (DNA): TGTGCCAGCAGCTTAGGGGTAGGGGACACAGATACGCAGTATTTT. Amino acid sequence: CASSLGVGDTDTQYF. J is TRBJ2-3 and V is TRBV7-9, with D perhaps TRBD1 (5 bases). Germline V lookup: CDR1 SEHNR, CDR2 FQNEAQ (reference sequence). V was cut by 1 base and J by 2 bases, with 10 bases left in between. There are 15 residues in the CDR3.

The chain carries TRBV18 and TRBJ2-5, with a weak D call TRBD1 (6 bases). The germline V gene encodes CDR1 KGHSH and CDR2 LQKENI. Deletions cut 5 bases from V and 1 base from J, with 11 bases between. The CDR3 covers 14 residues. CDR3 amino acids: CASSATGSQETQYF. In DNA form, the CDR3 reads TGTGCCAGCTCAGCTACAGGGTCCCAAGAGACCCAGTACTTC.

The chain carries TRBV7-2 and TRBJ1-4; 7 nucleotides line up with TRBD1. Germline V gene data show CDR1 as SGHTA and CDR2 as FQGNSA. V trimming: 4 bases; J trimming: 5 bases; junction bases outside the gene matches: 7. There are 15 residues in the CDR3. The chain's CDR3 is CASSSRGGLNEKLFF. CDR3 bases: TGTGCCAGCAGCTCTAGAGGGGGCCTCAATGAAAAACTGTTTTTT.

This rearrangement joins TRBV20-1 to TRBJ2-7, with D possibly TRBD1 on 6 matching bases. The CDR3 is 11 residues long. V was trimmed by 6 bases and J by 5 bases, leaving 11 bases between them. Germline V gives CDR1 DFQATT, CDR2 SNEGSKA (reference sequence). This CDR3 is CSATQGNEQYF. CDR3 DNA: TGCAGTGCCACACAGGGTAACGAGCAGTACTTC.

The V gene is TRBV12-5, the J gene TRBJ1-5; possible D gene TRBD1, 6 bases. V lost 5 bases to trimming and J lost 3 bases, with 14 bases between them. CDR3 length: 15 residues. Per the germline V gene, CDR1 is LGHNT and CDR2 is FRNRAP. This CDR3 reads CASGDETGFNQPQHF. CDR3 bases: TGTGCTAGTGGTGACGAGACAGGATTCAATCAGCCCCAGCATTTT.

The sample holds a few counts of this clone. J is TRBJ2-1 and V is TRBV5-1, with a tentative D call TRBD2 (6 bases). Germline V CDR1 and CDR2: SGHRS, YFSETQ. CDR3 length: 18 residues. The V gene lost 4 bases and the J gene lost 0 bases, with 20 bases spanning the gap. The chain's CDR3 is CASSPPASVESSYNEQFF. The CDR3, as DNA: TGCGCCAGCAGCCCGCCAGCTAGCGTAGAGAGCTCCTACAATGAGCAGTTCTTC.

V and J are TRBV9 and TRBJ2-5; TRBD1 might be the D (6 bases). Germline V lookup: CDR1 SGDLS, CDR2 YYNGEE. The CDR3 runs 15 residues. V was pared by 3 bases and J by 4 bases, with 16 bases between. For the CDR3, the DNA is TGTGCCAGCAGCGCGAGTTATGGGGGCATAGAGACCCAGTACTTC. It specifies CASSASYGGIETQYF.